Each of the 5 T cell receptor beta chains below was sequenced from the same sample in a study of blood T cell repertoires in COVID-19. Only in-frame clones appear in the TCRdb table, and some are missing; sequencing was by immunoSEQ multiplex PCR. This repertoire shows around 280,000 clones, 85% found once; its top ten account for over 3.5%. The sample was peripheral blood. These receptors all come from a woman aged 45-59 years with active or convalescent COVID-19.

The chain couples TRBV28 to TRBJ2-4, with 10 bases fitting TRBD1. Germline V gene data show CDR1 as MDHEN and CDR2 as SYDVKM. The V segment lost 7 bases and the J segment 1 base; nucleotides outside the gene matches: 7. The CDR3 length is 16 residues. In nucleotides, the CDR3 is TGTGCCAGCACTCTGGGGGGACAGGGGGCCAAAAACATTCAGTACTTC. It encodes CASTLGGQGAKNIQYF.

The chain is built from TRBV7-2 and TRBJ2-7, with 12 bases fitting TRBD2. Per germline, CDR1 SGHTA and CDR2 FQGNSA. Losses at the gene ends were 5 bases for V and 2 bases for J; bases not matched to a gene: 4. The CDR3 spans 15 residues. CDR3 DNA sequence: TGTGCCAGCAGCCGGACTAGCGGGATTACCTACGAGCAGTACTTC. Translated, it gives CASSRTSGITYEQYF.

In its sample, this clone was seen a few times. CDR3 nucleotide sequence: TGTGCCAGCAGCCACGGCTCCTACGAGCAGTACTTC. It specifies CASSHGSYEQYF. The chain combines TRBV7-9 with TRBJ2-7; D remains unclear. This CDR3 comprises 12 residues. Germline CDR1 SEHNR, CDR2 FQNEAQ (reference sequence). V lost 5 bases and J 0 bases, leaving 5 bases between the germline ends.

The rearrangement uses TRBV5-4 and TRBJ1-1; tentative D call: TRBD1 (6 bases). This CDR3 comprises 15 residues. V lost 3 bases and J lost 3, with 15 bases in between. Germline values: CDR1 SGHNT, CDR2 YYREEE (reference sequence). The CDR3 reads CASSSGQRGDTEAFF. DNA of the CDR3: TGTGCCAGCAGCTCCGGACAGCGGGGGGACACTGAAGCTTTCTTT.

V is TRBV6-5 and J is TRBJ1-1, with TRBD1 as a possible D gene (5 bases). The CDR3 runs 12 residues. The V gene lost 7 bases and the J gene lost 4 bases, with 10 bases spanning the gap. Per the germline V gene, CDR1 is MNHEY and CDR2 is SVGAGI. For the CDR3, the DNA is TGTGCCAGCACCTCAAGGGGCACTGAAGCTTTCTTT. Its translation is CASTSRGTEAFF.